These T cell receptor beta chains were read from a single sample in a study of T cells in Graves' hyperthyroidism and ophthalmopathy. TCRdb called the multiplex PCR reads again in MiXCR, with one record for every CDR3 protein. The table has roughly 300,000 distinct CDR3 sequences, around a fifth seen once. The source material was blood. The receptors were sampled from a woman aged 45-59 years with Graves' hyperthyroidism. CDR3s include the opening cysteine and the closing phenylalanine or tryptophan. D genes are given only for firm matches. Some rows mark clone size as missing; the rest say once, few, many or name a class of expanded clone.

D gene	clone size	V gene	J gene	CDR3 DNA	CDR3 protein
TRBD1	-	TRBV4-1	TRBJ1-2	TGCGCCAGCAGCCAAGGACAGGGGGAAAACTATGGCTACACCTTC	CASSQGQGENYGYTF
-	many	TRBV19	TRBJ1-2	TGTGCCAGTAGCCCAGGGTCGGAGCTCTATGGCTACACCTTC	CASSPGSELYGYTF
-	-	TRBV28	TRBJ1-1	TGTGCCAGCAGTTTCACGGGGGGCCTGAACACTGAAGCTTTCTTT	CASSFTGGLNTEAFF
TRBD1	many	TRBV11-2	TRBJ2-1	TGTGCCAGCAGCTTAGGCCGCCTGAGGGGGCGACTACCTAGTAATTATGAGCAGTTCTTC	CASSLGRLRGRLPSNYEQFF
TRBD1	few	TRBV5-4	TRBJ1-2	TGTGCCAGCAGCTTGCCTACAGGGGTTCGGTATGGCTACACCTTC	CASSLPTGVRYGYTF
TRBD2	many	TRBV20-1	TRBJ2-5	TGCAGTGCTAGAATAGCGGGGCGAGAGACCCAGTACTTC	CSARIAGRETQYF
TRBD2	-	TRBV20-1	TRBJ2-5	TGCAGTGCTAGACACATAGCGGGGGGCCAAGAGACCCAGTACTTC	CSARHIAGGQETQYF
-	-	TRBV12-5	TRBJ1-1	TGTGCTAGTGGTTTCGGGAACACTGAAGCTTTCTTT	CASGFGNTEAFF
TRBD2	many	TRBV20-1	TRBJ2-4	TGCAGGCGGGGGTCCCTAGCCAAAAACATTCAGTACTTC	CRRGSLAKNIQYF
-	many	TRBV4-2	TRBJ1-5	TGTGCCAGCAGCCAAGACCCCCAAGGGTCCAGCAATCAGCCCCAGCATTTT	CASSQDPQGSSNQPQHF
TRBD1	many	TRBV15	TRBJ1-1	TGTGCCACCAGCAGAGTGGCAGGGGGAGGTATCGGCACTGAAGCTTTCTTT	CATSRVAGGGIGTEAFF
TRBD2	many	TRBV5-1	TRBJ2-7	TGCGCCAGCAGCTTGGACGGGAGGAACTTCTACGAGCAGTACTTC	CASSLDGRNFYEQYF
-	many	TRBV6-1	TRBJ2-7	TGTGCCAGCAGTGAATCTTGGGACTCCCACGAGCAGTACTTC	CASSESWDSHEQYF
TRBD1	many	TRBV27	TRBJ2-2	TGTGCCAGCAGTCCCTCCCCGACAGGGTCGAGCACCGGGGAGCTGTTTTTT	CASSPSPTGSSTGELFF
-	-	TRBV4-1	TRBJ2-4	TGCGCCAGCAGCCAACTTTCCCGGGATCCCAAAAACATTCAGTACTTC	CASSQLSRDPKNIQYF
-	-	TRBV27	TRBJ1-6	TGTGCCAGCAGTTTAGGACATGGTGGCAATTCACCCCTCCACTTT	CASSLGHGGNSPLHF
TRBD2	many	TRBV28	TRBJ2-5	TGTGCCAGCAAAACGGGACTAGCGGGAGCGGGGGAGACCCAGTACTTC	CASKTGLAGAGETQYF
-	many	TRBV11-2	TRBJ2-7	TGTGCCAGCAGCCCTGCCTACGAGCAGTACTTC	CASSPAYEQYF
-	few	TRBV19	TRBJ1-5	TGTGCCAGTAGTACGATGGGGACGGGTCAGCCCCAGCATTTT	CASSTMGTGQPQHF
TRBD1	many	TRBV2	TRBJ2-1	TGTGCCAGCAGTCCCCGGACAGGGGGAAACAATGAGCAGTTCTTC	CASSPRTGGNNEQFF
TRBD1	many	TRBV28	TRBJ2-7	TGTGCCAGCACCATCACCGGGACAGCCCCTACCTACGAGCAGTACTTC	CASTITGTAPTYEQYF
-	-	TRBV15	TRBJ2-6	TGTGCCACAAGACAGTCCTCTGGGGCCAACGTCCTGACTTTC	CATRQSSGANVLTF
TRBD1	many	TRBV12-3/TRBV12-4	TRBJ1-5	TGTGCCAGCACCCACACCGGGACAGGGAACAATCAGCCCCAGCATTTT	CASTHTGTGNNQPQHF
-	few	TRBV20-1	TRBJ1-6	TGCAGTGCTAGAGCCCAAGGATACAATTCACCCCTCCACTTT	CSARAQGYNSPLHF
TRBD1	many	TRBV10-3	TRBJ2-2	TGTGCCATCAGTAGGGACAGGCTAACCGGGGAGCTGTTTTTT	CAISRDRLTGELFF
-	few	TRBV18	TRBJ2-5	TGTGCCAGCTCACCACGAGCCGATTTGGAGACCCAGTACTTC	CASSPRADLETQYF
-	many	TRBV20-1	TRBJ2-1	TGCAGTGCTAGATCGTTAGTATCTCCCAATGAGCAGTTCTTC	CSARSLVSPNEQFF
TRBD1	-	TRBV11-2	TRBJ1-3	TGTGCCAGCAGTTTGGACAGGGGTGGAAACACCATATATTTT	CASSLDRGGNTIYF
-	-	TRBV20-1	TRBJ1-5	TGCAGTGCTAGAGTGAACCAGGGACAAGGGTATCAGCCCCAGCATTTT	CSARVNQGQGYQPQHF
TRBD2	few	TRBV10-1	TRBJ2-3	TGCGCCAGCAGTCCAGGGACTAGCGGGGCCACAGATACGCAGTATTTT	CASSPGTSGATDTQYF
TRBD2	few	TRBV20-1	TRBJ2-7	TGCAGTGCTCTTAGCGGGGGGGCCTACGAGCAGTACTTC	CSALSGGAYEQYF
TRBD1	many	TRBV27	TRBJ1-2	TGTGCCAGCAGTTCCGACAGGGGATTCGGCTATGGCTACACCTTC	CASSSDRGFGYGYTF
TRBD2	many	TRBV27	TRBJ2-3	TGTGCCAGCAGATATACTAGCGGCCGCACAGATACGCAGTATTTT	CASRYTSGRTDTQYF
-	-	TRBV13	TRBJ2-3	TGTGCCAGCAGCTTAGAATTTGGAGCTGGAGATACGCAGTATTTT	CASSLEFGAGDTQYF
TRBD1	few	TRBV30	TRBJ2-3	TGTGCCTGGAGTACACAGGGGGCAGGGGCAGATACGCAGTATTTT	CAWSTQGAGADTQYF
TRBD2	many	TRBV7-3	TRBJ2-1	TGTGCCAGCAGCTCGGGACTAGCGGGAATATCATCCGGAGGCAATGAGCAGTTCTTC	CASSSGLAGISSGGNEQFF
TRBD1	few	TRBV5-1	TRBJ2-7	TGCGCCAGCAGCTTGGTTCGAGGGACAGACCCATCCTACGAGCAGTACTTC	CASSLVRGTDPSYEQYF
-	-	TRBV6-1	TRBJ1-6	TGTGCCAGCAGTAGGGACTTCGATTCACCCCTCCACTTT	CASSRDFDSPLHF
-	many	TRBV6-5	TRBJ1-2	TGTGCCAGCAGTTACACCACAGGGCAGGGCTACACCTTC	CASSYTTGQGYTF
TRBD2	few	TRBV6-2/TRBV6-3	TRBJ2-4	TGTGCCAGCAGACGACTAGCGGGAGGGCGAAAGGCCAAAAACATTCAGTACTTC	CASRRLAGGRKAKNIQYF
-	-	TRBV2	TRBJ1-2	TGTGCCAGCAGCGTTATCCCGGGATTGAACTATGGCTACACCTTC	CASSVIPGLNYGYTF
-	-	TRBV11-2	TRBJ2-3	TGTGCCAGCAGTCTAGAAGGGGTGTGGAGAACAGATACGCAGTATTTT	CASSLEGVWRTDTQYF
TRBD1	-	TRBV10-2	TRBJ1-1	TGCGCCAGCAGTCACCCATACCGGGACAGGGGTTCTTTGGACACTGAAGCTTTCTTT	CASSHPYRDRGSLDTEAFF
-	-	TRBV19	TRBJ1-2	TGTGCCAGTCAATTCCAGAGCGGGAACTACTATGGCTACACCTTC	CASQFQSGNYYGYTF
-	many	TRBV2	TRBJ2-5	TGCCCTGGGAGGGAGACCCAGTACTTC	CPGRETQYF
-	many	TRBV2	TRBJ2-6	TGTGCCAGCAGTGATCCCCGCTCTGGGGCCAACGTCCTGACTTTC	CASSDPRSGANVLTF
TRBD1	few	TRBV6-1	TRBJ1-5	TGTGCCAGTAAGTTCTCGGGACAGTCTAGCAATCAGCCCCAGCATTTT	CASKFSGQSSNQPQHF
TRBD1	-	TRBV7-9	TRBJ2-1	TGTGCCAGCCGGGGACAGGGGAGGAACAATGAGCAGTTCTTC	CASRGQGRNNEQFF
-	few	TRBV4-2	TRBJ1-2	TGTGCCAGCAGCCAAGACTACCGACAGAACTATGGCTACACCTTC	CASSQDYRQNYGYTF
TRBD1	-	TRBV27	TRBJ2-6	TGTGCCAGCAGTTTACGAGGACAGGGAAGCTCTGGGGCCAACGTCCTGACTTTC	CASSLRGQGSSGANVLTF
TRBD2	many	TRBV20-1	TRBJ2-1	TGCAGTGCTAGAGCCCTAGGTGTGGGACTAACTCACAATGAGCAGTTCTTC	CSARALGVGLTHNEQFF
-	many	TRBV13	TRBJ1-1	TGTGCCACCAAAGCCCCACCCGGGGCCAGCGGGATGAACACTGAAGCTTTCTTT	CATKAPPGASGMNTEAFF